One and the same sample provided the 5 T cell receptor beta chains below, sequenced in a study. TCRdb re-analysed the 5' RACE reads in MiXCR, keeping a single row per CDR3 protein. The data show about 32,000 distinct CDR3 sequences, about a quarter seen once. Treg sorting used a CD4+CD25+CD127-/low gate. Sequenced material: tumor-infiltrating Tregs sorted from the breast tumor. These receptor sequences come from a female donor with breast cancer.

This clonotype was recorded a few times. The chain has TRBV6-5 and TRBJ2-5; the D is unclear. The germline V gene encodes CDR1 MNHEY and CDR2 SVGAGI. V gave up 7 bases and J gave up 5 bases, with 5 bases separating them. CDR3 length: 10 amino acids. The CDR3 DNA is TGTGCCAGCAAGGGCGAGACCCAGTACTTC. It codes for CASKGETQYF.

This clonotype was counted a single time. This chain links TRBV20-1 with TRBJ2-1; weak D call: TRBD2 (6 bases). Germline V gene sequence: CDR1 DFQATT, CDR2 SNEGSKA (reference sequence). V was trimmed by 6 bases and J by 6 bases, leaving 21 bases between them. The CDR3 contains 15 residues. CDR3 DNA sequence: TGCAGTGCAATACCGACTAGTTGGGGGTCCAATGAGCAGTTCTTC. Translating it yields CSAIPTSWGSNEQFF.

V is TRBV11-2 and J is TRBJ2-7, with D possibly matching TRBD1 (6 bases). The CDR3 spans 13 residues. Trimming shortened V by 5 bases and J by 4 bases, and 12 bases separated the two germline ends. CDR1 and CDR2 (germline): SGHAT, FQNNGV. CDR3 residues: CASSLTGWYEQYF. The CDR3 coding sequence is TGTGCCAGCAGCCTTACAGGGTGGTACGAGCAGTACTTC.

This clonotype has at least ten counts. The J gene is TRBJ2-1, the V gene TRBV6-1; D is unclear. Germline-derived CDR1 and CDR2 are MNHNS and SASEGT. Trimming removed 4 bases at V and 4 bases at J, with 14 bases between. The CDR3 covers 15 residues. In DNA form, the CDR3 reads TGTGCCAGCAGTGCACACTTAACCGCATACAATGAGCAGTTCTTC. Its translation: CASSAHLTAYNEQFF.

The chain carries TRBV20-1 and TRBJ1-1; weak D call: TRBD1 (6 bases). CDR3 length: 15 residues. CDR1 DFQATT and CDR2 SNEGSKA come from the germline V gene (reference sequence). With 0 bases removed from V and 4 bases from J, the gap between germline ends came to 15 bases. The CDR3 bases are TGCAGTGCTAGAGATGCGGAGGGGGGAAGCACTGAAGCTTTCTTT. It encodes CSARDAEGGSTEAFF.